This T cell receptor beta chain originates from a study of blood T cell repertoires in COVID-19. On the study more broadly: Acute and convalescent COVID-19 samples came from the United States, Italy and Spain. PBMCs, B-cell-depleted T cells, or T cells were the source of the cDNA or gDNA that made up the material.

Per the original methods: Reference gene primer amplification gave estimated nucleated cell counts. Sequencing was performed with immunoSEQ multiplex PCR; in TCRdb, only in-frame clones are kept and a portion is missing. V and J calls and clone size are given by that table; D and trimming were obtained from the DNA. The table lists roughly 350,000 clones, around 86% of them singletons, with about 6.9% in the top ten. The CDR3 spans 13 residues. V shed 7 bases and J 2 bases; nucleotides not matched to a gene: 7. CDR1 GTSNPN and CDR2 SVGIG come from the germline V gene (reference sequence). The sequencing sample was made of peripheral blood. The chain carries TRBV30 and TRBJ2-7, with TRBD1 matching over 8 bases. The sequence was collected from a woman in her forties or fifties with COVID-19, enrolled during active disease. This CDR3 reads CASRGPATYEQYF. The CDR3 coding sequence is TGTGCCTCCAGGGGGCCCGCAACCTACGAGCAGTACTTC.